The 2 T cell receptor beta chains below come from one sample, sequenced in a study of tumor-infiltrating lymphocytes in primary liver carcinoma. Total RNA amounting to 450 to 550 ng was the source from which TCR beta cDNA was made with a constant-region primer. Modified slightly, ARM-PCR produced TCR beta libraries over three nested multiplex PCR rounds. PCR rounds one and two used TRBV1-TRBV30 forward primers with a C-beta reverse primer for around 10 cycles each. TCRdb re-derived calls from the multiplex PCR reads in MiXCR, one entry per CDR3 protein. The profile covers about 320,000 distinct CDR3 sequences, with roughly two thirds appearing a single time and about 9.4% taken by the ten largest. Out of unsorted whole blood came the blood RNA, and germline DNA was extracted as well. The specimen sequenced was peripheral blood. These receptors were taken from a man in his forties or fifties with primary liver carcinoma and hepatitis B virus infection.

Ten or more counts support this clonotype. This sequence joins TRBV11-3 and TRBJ2-5, with D possibly TRBD1 on 6 matching bases. Germline CDR1 reads SGHNT; CDR2 reads YENEEA. V was trimmed by 4 bases and J by 1 base, leaving 7 bases between them. The CDR3 has 13 amino acids. CDR3 DNA sequence: TGTGCCAGCAGCTCAGGGGTCCAAGAGACCCAGTACTTC. It encodes CASSSGVQETQYF.

This clonotype was seen more than once but under ten times. The chain carries TRBV6-2 or TRBV6-3 and TRBJ2-1; 12 bases agree with TRBD2. This CDR3 spans 17 amino acids. Trimming at V came to 0 bases and at J to 7 bases, leaving 7 bases not matched to a gene. Germline assignment: CDR1 MNHEY and CDR2 SVGEGT. The DNA of the CDR3 is TGTGCCAGCAGTTACTCAGGCGGGACTAGCGGGTTAAATGAGCAGTTCTTC. This encodes CASSYSGGTSGLNEQFF.